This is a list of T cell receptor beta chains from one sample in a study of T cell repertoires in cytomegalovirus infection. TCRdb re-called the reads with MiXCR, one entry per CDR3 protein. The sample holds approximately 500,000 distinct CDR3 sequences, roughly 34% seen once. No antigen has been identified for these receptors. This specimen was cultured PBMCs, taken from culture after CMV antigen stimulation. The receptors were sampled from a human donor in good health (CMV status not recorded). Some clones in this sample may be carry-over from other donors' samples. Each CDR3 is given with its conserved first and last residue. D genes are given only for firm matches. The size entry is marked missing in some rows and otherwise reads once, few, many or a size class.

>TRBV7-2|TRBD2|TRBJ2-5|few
CASSLSSGRQETQYF
TGTGCCAGCAGCTTAAGTAGCGGGAGACAAGAGACCCAGTACTTC
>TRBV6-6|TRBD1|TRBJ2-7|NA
CASIGGQGVHEQYF
TGTGCCAGCATCGGGGGACAGGGGGTCCACGAGCAGTACTTC
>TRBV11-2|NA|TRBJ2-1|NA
CASSSGSNEQFF
TGTGCCAGCAGCTCGGGGTCCAATGAGCAGTTCTTC
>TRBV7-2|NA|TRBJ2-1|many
CASSTGALNEQFF
TGTGCCAGCAGCACCGGGGCCTTGAATGAGCAGTTCTTC
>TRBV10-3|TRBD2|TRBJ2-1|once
CAIRGLAIGEQFF
TGTGCCATCAGGGGACTAGCGATTGGTGAGCAGTTCTTC
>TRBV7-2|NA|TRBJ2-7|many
CASSQDGSSYEQYF
TGTGCCAGCAGCCAGGACGGGAGCTCCTACGAGCAGTACTTC
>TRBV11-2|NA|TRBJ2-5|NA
CASSYRTDGAQYF
TGTGCCAGCAGCTACCGGACAGATGGGGCCCAGTACTTC
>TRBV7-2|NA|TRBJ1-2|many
CASSLVAVYGYTF
TGTGCCAGCAGCTTAGTGGCTGTCTATGGCTACACCTTC
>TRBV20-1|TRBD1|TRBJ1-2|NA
CSAEPGQGIYGYTF
TGCAGTGCTGAACCGGGACAGGGGATCTATGGCTACACCTTC
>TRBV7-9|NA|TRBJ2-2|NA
CASSRSARDWKKETGELFF
TGTGCCAGCAGCCGATCAGCCAGGGACTGGAAAAAAGAGACCGGGGAGCTGTTTTTT
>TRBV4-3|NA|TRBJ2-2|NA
CASSQGVGRRTGELFF
TGCGCCAGCAGCCAAGGCGTGGGGCGTAGAACCGGGGAGCTGTTTTTT
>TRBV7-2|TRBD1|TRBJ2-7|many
CASSPDRRPWQYF
TGTGCCAGCAGCCCGGACAGGCGCCCTTGGCAGTACTTC
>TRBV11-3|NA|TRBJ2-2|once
CASSPFRQGLSGELFF
TGTGCCAGCAGCCCGTTTCGACAGGGACTCTCCGGGGAGCTGTTTTTT
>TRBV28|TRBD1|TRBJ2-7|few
CASRFLGQGAYEQYF
TGTGCCAGCAGATTCCTGGGACAGGGGGCCTACGAGCAGTACTTC
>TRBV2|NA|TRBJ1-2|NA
CASSAATGHHSSAYGYTF
TGTGCCAGCAGCGCGGCCACGGGACATCATTCCTCTGCTTATGGCTACACCTTC
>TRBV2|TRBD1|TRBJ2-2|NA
CASRKSRDRVAAGELFF
TGTGCCAGCAGAAAAAGCCGGGACAGGGTTGCTGCCGGGGAGCTGTTTTTT
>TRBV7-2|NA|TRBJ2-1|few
CASSFIGGIGDEQFF
TGTGCCAGCAGCTTTATCGGCGGGATAGGCGATGAGCAGTTCTTC
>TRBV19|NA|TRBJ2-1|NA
CASSGSLGPHEQFF
TGTGCCAGTAGTGGGTCCCTAGGCCCCCATGAGCAGTTCTTC
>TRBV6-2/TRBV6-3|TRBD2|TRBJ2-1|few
CASSYVLSGRPVNEQFF
TGTGCCAGCAGTTACGTGTTGAGCGGGAGGCCGGTTAATGAGCAGTTCTTC
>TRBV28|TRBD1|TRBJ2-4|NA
CASSLPMGQKIAKNIQYF
TGTGCCAGCAGTTTACCCATGGGACAGAAGATAGCCAAAAACATTCAGTACTTC
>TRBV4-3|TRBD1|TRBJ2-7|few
CASSRDRGYVNEQYF
TGCGCCAGCAGCCGGGACAGGGGGTATGTCAACGAGCAGTACTTC
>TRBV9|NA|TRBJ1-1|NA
CASSEPGAELEAFF
TGTGCCAGCAGCGAACCGGGGGCCGAATTAGAAGCTTTCTTT
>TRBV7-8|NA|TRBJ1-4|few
CASSLDGDPNEKLFF
TGTGCCAGCAGCTTAGATGGGGACCCTAATGAAAAACTGTTTTTT
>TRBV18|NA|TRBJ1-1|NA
CASSPVVQTNTEAFF
TGTGCCAGCTCACCAGTAGTTCAAACGAACACTGAAGCTTTCTTT
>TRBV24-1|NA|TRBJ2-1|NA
CATSVPEYNEQFF
TGTGCCACCAGTGTTCCGGAATACAATGAGCAGTTCTTC
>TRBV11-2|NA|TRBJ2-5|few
CASSLGGREKTQYF
TGTGCCAGCAGCTTAGGGGGGCGCGAGAAGACCCAGTACTTC
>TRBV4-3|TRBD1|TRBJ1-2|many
CASSQEGPGTDYGYTF
TGCGCCAGCAGCCAAGAAGGGCCCGGGACAGACTATGGCTACACCTTC
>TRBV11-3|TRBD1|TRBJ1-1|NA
CASRTTGGEAFF
TGTGCCAGCAGAACGACAGGGGGAGAAGCTTTCTTT
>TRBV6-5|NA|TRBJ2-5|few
CASSYLTRWEETQYF
TGTGCCAGCAGTTACCTTACAAGGTGGGAGGAGACCCAGTACTTC
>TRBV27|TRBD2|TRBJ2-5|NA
CASSGSGPETQYF
TGTGCCAGTAGCGGGAGTGGTCCAGAGACCCAGTACTTC
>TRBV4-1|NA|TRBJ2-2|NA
CASSQNRERVTGELFF
TGCGCCAGCAGCCAAAACAGGGAACGGGTCACCGGGGAGCTGTTTTTT
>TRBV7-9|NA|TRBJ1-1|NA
CASSLYPQGVGTEAFF
TGTGCCAGCAGCTTATACCCCCAGGGTGTGGGCACTGAAGCTTTCTTT
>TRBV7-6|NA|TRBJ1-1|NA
CASGRGMNTEAFF
TGTGCCAGCGGCCGGGGCATGAACACTGAAGCTTTCTTT
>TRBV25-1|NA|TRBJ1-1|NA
CASSVNADAEAFF
TGTGCCAGCAGTGTGAATGCGGACGCTGAAGCTTTCTTT
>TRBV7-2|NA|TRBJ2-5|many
CASSFTNPTGYKTQYF
TGTGCCAGCAGCTTCACTAACCCCACAGGGTACAAGACCCAGTACTTC
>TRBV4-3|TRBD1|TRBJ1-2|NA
CASSPTGGATNYGYTF
TGCGCCAGCAGCCCGACAGGGGGAGCAACTAACTATGGCTACACCTTC
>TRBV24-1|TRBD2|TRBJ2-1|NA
CATSGSSGNVRYNEQFF
TGTGCCACCAGTGGAAGTAGCGGGAATGTTAGGTACAATGAGCAGTTCTTC
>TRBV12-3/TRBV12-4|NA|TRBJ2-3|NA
CATDEGEDLRSPDTQYF
TGTGCCACCGATGAGGGGGAAGACTTAAGGTCCCCAGATACGCAGTATTTT
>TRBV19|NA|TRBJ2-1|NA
CASSIRSAFEQFF
TGTGCCAGTAGTATAAGGTCGGCGTTTGAGCAGTTCTTC
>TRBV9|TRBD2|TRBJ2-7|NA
CASSVEGSGIDEQYF
TGTGCCAGCAGCGTAGAAGGTAGCGGGATAGACGAGCAGTACTTC
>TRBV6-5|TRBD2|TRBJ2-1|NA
CASRGAAGSYNEQFF
TGTGCCAGCAGGGGAGCAGCGGGGTCCTACAATGAGCAGTTCTTC
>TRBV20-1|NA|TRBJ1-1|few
CSAQPLMDTMNTEAFF
TGCAGTGCGCAACCTCTGATGGACACGATGAACACTGAAGCTTTCTTT
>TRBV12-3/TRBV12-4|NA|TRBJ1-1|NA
CASKHAALNTEAFF
TGTGCCAGCAAGCACGCAGCCCTGAACACTGAAGCTTTCTTT
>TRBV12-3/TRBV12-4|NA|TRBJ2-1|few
CASSFRPGGRYNEQFF
TGTGCCAGCAGTTTTAGGCCCGGAGGGAGGTACAATGAGCAGTTCTTC
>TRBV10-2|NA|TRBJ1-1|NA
CASSREWGTEAFF
TGCGCCAGCAGCAGAGAATGGGGCACTGAAGCTTTCTTT
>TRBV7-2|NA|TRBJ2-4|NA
CASSSKGGYGNIQYF
TGTGCCAGCAGCTCTAAGGGCGGGTATGGAAACATTCAGTACTTC
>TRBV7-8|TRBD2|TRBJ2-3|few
CASSFGLVDPDTQYF
TGTGCCAGCAGCTTTGGACTAGTAGACCCAGATACGCAGTATTTT
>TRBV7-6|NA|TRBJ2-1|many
CASSLISYNEQFF
TGTGCCAGCAGCTTAATCTCCTACAATGAGCAGTTCTTC
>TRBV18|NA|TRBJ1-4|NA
CASSPVWTNEKLFF
TGTGCCAGCTCACCAGTCTGGACTAATGAAAAACTGTTTTTT
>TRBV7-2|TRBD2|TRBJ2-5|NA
CASSSFPSGREETQYF
TGTGCCAGCAGCTCCTTTCCGAGCGGGAGAGAAGAGACCCAGTACTTC
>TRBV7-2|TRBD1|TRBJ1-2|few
CASSLGRGSANYGYTF
TGTGCCAGCAGCTTAGGCAGGGGGAGTGCTAACTATGGCTACACCTTC
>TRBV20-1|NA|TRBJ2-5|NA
CSARDQGGQETQYF
TGCAGTGCTAGAGATCAGGGGGGACAAGAGACCCAGTACTTC
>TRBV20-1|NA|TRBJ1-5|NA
CSARPALGAANSNQPQHF
TGCAGTGCTAGACCGGCGCTAGGGGCCGCGAATAGCAATCAGCCCCAGCATTTT
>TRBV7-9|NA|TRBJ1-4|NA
CASSLLDRPNEKLFF
TGTGCCAGCAGCTTGCTAGACAGACCAAATGAAAAACTGTTTTTT